This T cell receptor beta chain was found in a study of cytomegalovirus exposure and HLA in healthy donors. Germline assignment: CDR1 SGHVS and CDR2 FQNEAQ. The CDR3 totals 14 residues. Between the trimmed V and J ends, which lost 1 base and 6 bases, there was a span of 10 bases. Study-level points and caveats: Rare sequences made up most TCRs, while some public TCRs were found in many donors.

A multiplex PCR was run with 60 Vbeta primers and 13 Jbeta primers. Libraries were prepared by immunoSEQ multiplex PCR; TCRdb keeps only in-frame clonotypes and omits some of them. The sample carries some 170,000 clones, roughly 81% recorded once. Comment on this clone: Its antigen is currently unknown.

This chain links TRBV7-8 with TRBJ1-5, with D possibly TRBD1 on 6 matching bases. Source material: PBMCs. This sequence originates from a young woman in good health and CMV-seropositive. This chain's CDR3 is CASSLVRGRQPQHF. DNA of the CDR3: TGTGCCAGCAGCTTAGTCAGGGGACGTCAGCCCCAGCATTTT.